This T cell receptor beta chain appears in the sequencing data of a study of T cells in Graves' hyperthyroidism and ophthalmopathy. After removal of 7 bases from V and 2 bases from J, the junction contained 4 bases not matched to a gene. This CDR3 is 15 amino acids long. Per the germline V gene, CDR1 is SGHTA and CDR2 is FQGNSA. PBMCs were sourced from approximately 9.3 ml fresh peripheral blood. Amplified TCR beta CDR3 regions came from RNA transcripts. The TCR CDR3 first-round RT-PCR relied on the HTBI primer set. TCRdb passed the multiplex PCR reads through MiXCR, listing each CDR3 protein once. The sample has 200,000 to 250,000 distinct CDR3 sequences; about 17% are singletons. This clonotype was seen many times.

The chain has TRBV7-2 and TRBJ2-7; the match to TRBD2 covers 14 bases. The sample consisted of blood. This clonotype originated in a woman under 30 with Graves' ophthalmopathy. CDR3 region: CASTTTSGGAYEQYF. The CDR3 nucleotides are TGTGCCAGCACCACGACTAGCGGGGGGGCCTACGAGCAGTACTTC.